This T cell receptor (beta chain) was captured in a study of a mutant IDH1 vaccine in newly diagnosed glioma. Study in general: Treated patients comprised approximately 60% males and around 38% females, mean age around 40 years. Beforehand, treatment had been radiotherapy, temozolomide, or both; the majority received both. Study-wide results and caveats: Vaccination induced immune responses in about 93% of patients.

Turning to this clone: Antigen: not known.

This table comes from immunoSEQ multiplex PCR, and its TCRdb copy is limited to in-frame clones, with some not included. Of approximately 35,000 clones in the sample, about nine tenths were seen once. This sample's time point: baseline, week 1 (first vaccination visit). Treatment defined: pre-vaccination baseline after standard-of-care therapy. The junction had 3 bases not matched to a gene; V was cut back by 2 bases and J by 4 bases. The CDR3 sequence is 16 residues long. CDR1 is MNHEY, CDR2 SVGAGI, per germline. This receptor was identified in a woman in her thirties or forties with glioma. V gene TRBV6-5 combines with J gene TRBJ2-7; 15 nucleotides align to TRBD2. This material consisted of PBMCs, taken from a glioma patient treated with radiotherapy, temozolomide or both. CDR3 sequence: CASSYLGTSGGYEQYF. CDR3 in DNA: TGTGCCAGCAGTTACCTTGGGACTAGCGGGGGGTACGAGCAGTACTTC.